The sequence of this T cell receptor (beta chain) was determined in a study of cytomegalovirus exposure and HLA in healthy donors. The PCR made use of 60 Vbeta and 13 Jbeta primers. Produced via immunoSEQ multiplex PCR; TCRdb's table is partial and in-frame only. The data show around 200,000 clones, with around 80% seen just once and roughly 6% held by the top ten. V lost 3 bases and J 2 bases, leaving 9 bases between the germline ends. This CDR3 has 14 residues. Germline V CDR1 and CDR2: KGHSH, LQKENI. In this sample, this clone turned up a few times. This sequence was found in a man aged 40-50 years in good health and CMV-seropositive. This chain joins TRBV18 and TRBJ2-3; TRBD1 might be the D (5 bases). Input material: PBMCs. The CDR3 DNA follows: TGTGCCAGCTCACCTGACAGAATCACAGATACGCAGTATTTT. Encoded protein: CASSPDRITDTQYF.